This entry lists 29 T cell receptor beta chains sequenced from one sample in a study of blood T cell repertoires in COVID-19. Sequencing used immunoSEQ multiplex PCR; TCRdb keeps in-frame clones, though not all of them. The data show 88,000 or so clones, 65% to 90% seen once. Sequenced input: peripheral blood. All receptors come from a man between 60 and 75 years old with acute or convalescent COVID-19.

CDR3 sequence (DNA): TGTGCCAGCAGCCGCCCCCAGGGTAACTATGGCTACACCTTC. Translation: CASSRPQGNYGYTF. V usage is TRBV13 and J usage is TRBJ1-2, with TRBD1 as a possible D gene (5 bases). Per germline, CDR1 PRHDT and CDR2 FYEKMQ (reference sequence). The CDR3 totals 14 residues. Trimming cost V 5 bases and J 1 base, with 11 bases left between them.

V gene TRBV5-4 combines with J gene TRBJ2-3; 10 nucleotides align to TRBD1. J was trimmed by 0 bases and V by 4 bases; bases with no gene match: 5. Germline loops: CDR1 SGHNT, CDR2 YYREEE (reference sequence). The CDR3 runs to 16 residues. The CDR3 reads CASSIRQGASTDTQYF. The CDR3 bases are TGTGCCAGCAGCATTCGACAGGGGGCCAGCACAGATACGCAGTATTTT.

This rearrangement joins TRBV7-2 to TRBJ1-3; a weak D match, TRBD1 (5 bases). Germline CDR1 SGHTA, CDR2 FQGNSA. With 3 bases removed from V and 2 bases from J, the gap between germline ends came to 14 bases. CDR3 length: 16 amino acids. In DNA form, the CDR3 reads TGTGCCAGCAGCTTTTCAAGGGGTTCCACTGGAAACACCATATATTTT. It encodes CASSFSRGSTGNTIYF.

The genes are TRBV6-5 and TRBJ2-1, with 7 nucleotides matching TRBD2. The trim removed 4 bases at V and 0 bases at J, leaving 3 bases unmatched. The CDR3 runs 15 residues. Germline CDR1 is MNHEY and CDR2 is SVGAGI. The CDR3 coding sequence is TGTGCCAGCAGTTCTAGCGGAGTCTCCTACAATGAGCAGTTCTTC. Protein sequence: CASSSSGVSYNEQFF.

This chain joins TRBV19 and TRBJ1-5; D is undetermined. The germline CDR1 and CDR2 sequences are LNHDA and SQIVND (reference sequence). CDR3 length equals 14 residues. The germline V and J ends were trimmed by 7 bases and 2 bases, with 12 bases remaining between them. CDR3 sequence (DNA): TGTGCCAGTAATGAACTTAACGGCAATCAGCCCCAGCATTTT. Its protein is CASNELNGNQPQHF.

The gene calls are TRBV10-3 and TRBJ2-5, with unresolved D. Germline V gene lookup returns CDR1 ENHRY and CDR2 SYGVKD. The V end was cut by 4 bases, the J end by 4 bases, with 7 bases between. The CDR3 contains 12 residues. The CDR3 DNA sequence: TGTGCCATCAGTGGTCTAGGAGAGACCCAGTACTTC. Its translation: CAISGLGETQYF.

The chain is built from TRBV30 and TRBJ2-3; 9 bases are shared with TRBD2. Germline assignment: CDR1 GTSNPN and CDR2 SVGIG (reference sequence). The CDR3 runs 19 residues. V trimming: 4 bases; J trimming: 4 bases; junction bases outside the gene matches: 21. The CDR3 sequence: CAWTSPRGAVAGAADTQYF. The CDR3 bases are TGTGCCTGGACCTCACCCCGAGGGGCGGTAGCGGGAGCCGCAGATACGCAGTATTTT.

V usage is TRBV5-1 and J usage is TRBJ1-2; D might be TRBD1 (6 bases). Deletions cut 2 bases from V and 8 bases from J, with 16 bases between. Germline V gene lookup returns CDR1 SGHRS and CDR2 YFSETQ. The length of the CDR3 is 14 residues. CDR3 DNA sequence: TGCGCCAGCAGCTTCAACAGGGAGGGCTACGGCTACACCTTC. Amino acids: CASSFNREGYGYTF.

This chain links TRBV15 with TRBJ1-6, with 9 bases matching TRBD1. The V and J ends lost 8 bases and 9 bases, in that order; junction bases with no gene match: 5. Germline CDR1 reads LNHNV; CDR2 reads YYDKDF (reference sequence). The length of the CDR3 is 13 residues. This CDR3 is CATRDRAVSPLHF. The CDR3 DNA sequence: TGTGCCACCCGGGACAGGGCGGTTTCACCCCTCCACTTT.

This chain links TRBV29-1 with TRBJ1-1; D is uncertain. The ends were cut back, 1 base at V and 5 bases at J, with 8 bases in the middle. The CDR3 spans 12 residues. Germline CDR1 reads SQVTM; CDR2 reads ANQGSEA. The CDR3 spells CSVEGSATEAFF. CDR3 sequence (DNA): TGCAGCGTTGAAGGGAGCGCGACTGAAGCTTTCTTT.

The chain uses TRBV29-1 and TRBJ2-3, with D possibly being TRBD2 (6 bases). V dropped 4 bases and J dropped 0 bases, with 11 bases sitting between them. This CDR3 has 14 residues. Germline CDR1 SQVTM, CDR2 ANQGSEA. In DNA form, the CDR3 reads TGCAGCGTTGTGGCGGCGGGGAGCACAGATACGCAGTATTTT. Residues: CSVVAAGSTDTQYF.

This chain links TRBV18 with TRBJ2-1, with D possibly being TRBD2 (5 bases). Germline V gene data show CDR1 as KGHSH and CDR2 as LQKENI. The CDR3 is made up of 13 amino acids. Trimming took off 5 bases at V and 4 bases at J, with 9 bases between the two ends. The CDR3 is CASSSTTYNEQFF. The CDR3 region has the DNA TGTGCCAGCTCATCGACTACTTACAATGAGCAGTTCTTC.

V usage is TRBV3-1 (or the pseudogene TRBV3-2) and J usage is TRBJ2-5; TRBD2 agrees at 9 bases. The CDR3 consists of 16 residues. V dropped 3 bases and J dropped 4; count of bases not matched to a gene: 9. Germline V CDR1 and CDR2: LGHDT, YNNKEL (reference sequence). CDR3 nucleotide sequence: TGTGCCAGCAGCCAGCGGGGGGGGGTTTCGGCAGAGACCCAGTACTTC. Translation gives CASSQRGGVSAETQYF.

This clone was observed once. This chain uses TRBV9 with TRBJ1-4; D is uncertain. This CDR3 has 15 residues. Trimming cost V 4 bases and J 7 bases, with 17 bases left between them. Germline values: CDR1 SGDLS, CDR2 YYNGEE. The CDR3: CASSPSLRTAEKLFF. For the CDR3, the DNA is TGTGCCAGCAGCCCTAGCCTTCGGACTGCTGAAAAACTGTTTTTT.

The chain carries TRBV11-2 and TRBJ2-3; 16 nucleotides line up with TRBD2. Germline CDR1 SGHAT, CDR2 FQNNGV. V shed 0 bases and J 14 bases; nucleotides not matched to a gene: 2. CDR3 length equals 14 residues. As DNA, the CDR3 is TGTGCCAGCAGCTTAGAGGGACTAGCGGGAGGGCGGTATTTT. It codes for CASSLEGLAGGRYF.

The chain has TRBV12-5 and TRBJ1-5, with TRBD1 matching over 9 bases. CDR1 and CDR2 (germline): LGHNT, FRNRAP. This CDR3 has 14 amino acids. J gave up 7 bases and V 2 bases, and 3 bases lay outside the gene matches. For the CDR3, the DNA is TGTGCTAGTGGTTTGACAGGGGGCGGGCAGCCCCAGCATTTT. Translating gives CASGLTGGGQPQHF.

The V and J genes are TRBV18 and TRBJ1-3, with 8 bases fitting TRBD1. V was pared by 3 bases and J by 2 bases, with 3 bases of the junction left unmatched. The CDR3 is made up of 15 amino acids. The germline gives CDR1 KGHSH, CDR2 LQKENI. As DNA, the CDR3 is TGTGCCAGCTCACCTGGCAGGGGGCCTGGAAACACCATATATTTT. Its translation is CASSPGRGPGNTIYF.

V gene TRBV4-3 combines with J gene TRBJ1-1, with 8 bases that match TRBD1. Germline trimming cut 1 base from V and 7 bases from J; bases unmatched to any gene: 2. There are 13 residues in the CDR3. Germline V CDR1 and CDR2: LGHNA, YSLEER. The CDR3 region is CASSQGDRSEAFF. The CDR3 DNA sequence: TGCGCCAGCAGCCAAGGGGACAGGAGTGAAGCTTTCTTT.

This clone has just one count. The V call is TRBV29-1, the J call TRBJ1-3; maybe TRBD1 (6 bases). Trimming removed 7 bases at V and 0 bases at J, with 10 bases between. Germline assignment: CDR1 SQVTM and CDR2 ANQGSEA. The CDR3 has 13 amino acids. In DNA, the CDR3 is TGCAGCGCGTGGACAGACTCTGGAAACACCATATATTTT. This translates into CSAWTDSGNTIYF.

CDR3 coding DNA: TGTGCCTGGACTGTTAATTGGGACACTCATGGCTACACCTTC. Amino acid sequence: CAWTVNWDTHGYTF. The chain recombines TRBV30 with TRBJ1-2; TRBD1 is a possible D gene (6 bases). Germline V gene data show CDR1 as GTSNPN and CDR2 as SVGIG (reference sequence). Trimming removed 4 bases from V and 6 bases from J, with 18 bases in between. The length of the CDR3 is 14 residues.

The rearrangement joins TRBV12-3 or TRBV12-4 to TRBJ2-4; no definite D call. This CDR3 comprises 12 residues. The V end lost 3 bases, the J end lost 10 bases, and 10 bases lay between the germline ends. CDR3 DNA sequence: TGTGCCAGCAGTTTGGGTCCGGGTATTCAGTACTTC. Protein product: CASSLGPGIQYF.

This chain joins TRBV30 and TRBJ2-4; perhaps TRBD1 as D (5 bases). With 5 bases removed from V and 9 bases from J, the gap between germline ends came to 11 bases. Germline V lookup: CDR1 GTSNPN, CDR2 SVGIG (reference sequence). The CDR3 has 11 amino acids. The CDR3: CAWGAEGIQYF. CDR3 DNA: TGTGCCTGGGGGGCGGAAGGCATTCAGTACTTC.

V is TRBV2 and J is TRBJ2-2; maybe TRBD2 (5 bases). Trimming cost V 6 bases and J 5 bases, with 10 bases left between them. The germline V gene encodes CDR1 SNHLY and CDR2 FYNNEI. This CDR3 contains 13 residues. The CDR3 spells CASSWTQTGELFF. CDR3 bases: TGTGCCAGCAGCTGGACTCAGACCGGGGAGCTGTTTTTT.

The genes are TRBV29-1 and TRBJ1-2; D is unclear. CDR3 size: 13 residues. V dropped 4 bases and J dropped 2 bases, with 11 bases sitting between them. Germline-derived CDR1 and CDR2 are SQVTM and ANQGSEA. The CDR3 DNA sequence: TGCAGCGTTGGGGCAGAAGCCAACTATGGCTACACCTTC. Protein product: CSVGAEANYGYTF.

The J gene is TRBJ1-1, the V gene TRBV5-4; 7 bases are shared with TRBD1. Germline CDR1 SGHNT, CDR2 YYREEE (reference sequence). The CDR3 consists of 14 residues. After removal of 5 bases from V and 5 bases from J, the junction contained 9 bases not matched to a gene. The CDR3 loop reads CASRSTGARTEAFF. CDR3 nucleotide sequence: TGTGCCAGCAGATCTACAGGGGCTCGGACTGAAGCTTTCTTT. The full variable domain, with the rest looked up from reference TRBV5-4 and TRBJ1-1, is ETGVTQSPTHLIKTRGQQVTLRCSSQSGHNTVSWYQQALGQGPQFIFQYYREEENGRGNFPPRFSGLQFPNYSSELNVNALELDDSALYLCASRSTGARTEAFFGQGTRLTVV.

This rearrangement joins TRBV2 to TRBJ1-5; 9 nucleotides align to TRBD1. V lost 3 bases and J lost 4; bases outside the gene matches: 10. CDR1 is SNHLY and CDR2 is FYNNEI in the germline V gene. The CDR3 covers 17 residues. Here the CDR3 reads CASSDGQGTGLNQPQHF. DNA for the CDR3: TGTGCCAGCAGTGACGGACAGGGGACGGGGCTAAATCAGCCCCAGCATTTT.

The chain joins TRBV5-4 to TRBJ2-1; 9 bases agree with TRBD1. J lost 6 bases, V lost 3 bases, and 4 bases had no gene match. Germline values: CDR1 SGHNT, CDR2 YYREEE (reference sequence). The CDR3 contains 14 residues. The CDR3 protein is CASSSGQGRNEQFF. CDR3 in DNA: TGTGCCAGCAGCTCGGGACAGGGCCGCAATGAGCAGTTCTTC.

This rearrangement joins TRBV30 to TRBJ2-1; 12 bases map to TRBD2. The CDR3 length is 15 residues. V was pared by 4 bases and J by 9 bases, with 10 bases of the junction left unmatched. Germline CDR1 is GTSNPN and CDR2 is SVGIG (reference sequence). The CDR3 DNA follows: TGTGCCTGGAAATCTCTAGCGGGAGGGAGCGGTGAGCAGTTCTTC. Protein sequence: CAWKSLAGGSGEQFF.

J is TRBJ2-3 and V is TRBV5-1; TRBD2 might be the D (6 bases). The V gene's germline CDR1 is SGHRS and CDR2 YFSETQ. V gave up 0 bases and J gave up 3 bases, with 14 bases separating them. CDR3 length: 16 residues. CDR3 protein: CASSLESGGGTDTQYF. The CDR3 region has the DNA TGCGCCAGCAGCTTGGAGTCTGGTGGGGGGACAGATACGCAGTATTTT.